These 21 T cell receptor beta chains originate from one sample sequenced in a study of Graves' ophthalmopathy and Graves' hyperthyroidism. The authors amplified TCR beta CDR3 regions, and they did so from RNA transcripts for repertoire sequencing. The first round was an RT-PCR with HTBI primers, and the second round was a multiplex PCR. MiXCR, applied by TCRdb to the multiplex PCR reads, yields one record per CDR3 protein. The sample carries some 1.1 million distinct CDR3 sequences, about 36% recorded once. The sample taken for sequencing was peripheral blood or thyroid tissue (not recorded which). The receptors come from an adult man with Graves' hyperthyroidism.

This clonotype has at least ten counts. The rearrangement joins TRBV7-3 to TRBJ2-7; D possibly matches TRBD1 or TRBD2 (5 bases each). Germline V lookup: CDR1 SGHTA, CDR2 FQGTGA. The CDR3 consists of 15 residues. The V end was cut by 2 bases, the J end by 1 base, with 12 bases between. This CDR3 reads CASSLGGRLSYEQYF. The CDR3 DNA reads TGTGCCAGCAGCTTAGGGGGTAGACTTTCCTACGAGCAGTACTTC.

Only a few counts were recorded for this clonotype. The chain recombines TRBV19 with TRBJ2-5; weak D call: TRBD1 (5 bases). The length of the CDR3 is 15 residues. The V gene's germline CDR1 is LNHDA and CDR2 SQIVND (reference sequence). V was clipped by 1 base and J by 5 bases, with 14 bases between them. This CDR3 is CASSIGSGFLETQYF. The DNA for the CDR3 is TGTGCCAGTAGTATAGGTTCAGGGTTCTTGGAGACCCAGTACTTC.

In its sample, this clonotype was seen many times. This chain links TRBV7-9 with TRBJ2-6; D might be TRBD2 (6 bases). CDR3 length: 17 residues. Trimming took off 6 bases at V and 1 base at J, with 16 bases between the two ends. The germline V gene has CDR1 SEHNR and CDR2 FQNEAQ (reference sequence). The CDR3 spells CASRERPGGSGANVLTF. As DNA, the CDR3 is TGTGCCAGCAGGGAAAGGCCCGGGGGTTCTGGGGCCAACGTCCTGACTTTC.

This rearrangement joins TRBV9 to TRBJ2-5; 7 nucleotides line up with TRBD2. From germline, CDR1 is SGDLS and CDR2 YYNGEE. This CDR3 has 16 amino acids. J was trimmed by 5 bases and V by 5 bases; bases with no gene match: 15. The DNA of the CDR3 is TGTGCCAGCAGTTTGCGGCGGGAGTCTCTCGGGGAGACCCAGTACTTC. Its translation is CASSLRRESLGETQYF. Looking up the rest from reference TRBV9 and TRBJ2-5 gives the full variable domain: DSGVTQTPKHLITATGQRVTLRCSPRSGDLSVYWYQQSLDQGLQFLIQYYNGEERAKGNILERFSAQQFPDLHSELNLSSLELGDSALYFCASSLRRESLGETQYFGPGTRLLVL.

DNA of the CDR3: TGTGCCAGCAGTAACCCACACCATGGGTCAGCAAAAGACTATGGCTACACCTTC. As protein: CASSNPHHGSAKDYGYTF. The gene calls are TRBV7-2 and TRBJ1-2; no definite D call. The V end was cut by 6 bases, the J end by 3 bases, with 26 bases between. The length of the CDR3 is 18 residues. Germline loops: CDR1 SGHTA, CDR2 FQGNSA. The variable domain in full, completed from reference TRBV7-2 and TRBJ1-2, reads GAGVSQSPSNKVTEKGKDVELRCDPISGHTALYWYRQSLGQGLEFLIYFQGNSAPDKSGLPSDRFSAERTGGSVSTLTIQRTQQEDSAVYLCASSNPHHGSAKDYGYTFGSGTRLTVV.

The V call is TRBV9, the J call TRBJ1-2, with D maybe TRBD1 (6 bases). In germline, CDR1 is SGDLS, CDR2 YYNGEE. The CDR3 has 15 residues. V dropped 4 bases and J dropped 0 bases, with 13 bases sitting between them. CDR3 amino acids: CASSKNRVSNYGYTF. For the CDR3, the DNA is TGTGCCAGCAGCAAGAACAGGGTTTCTAACTATGGCTACACCTTC.

This rearrangement joins TRBV29-1 to TRBJ2-7; perhaps TRBD1 as D (5 bases). The germline V gene encodes CDR1 SQVTM and CDR2 ANQGSEA. Trimming took off 8 bases at V and 0 bases at J, with 14 bases between the two ends. This CDR3 comprises 13 residues. CDR3 sequence: CSLGAGSSYEQYF. In nucleotides, the CDR3 is TGCAGCTTAGGGGCAGGTAGCTCCTACGAGCAGTACTTC.

This clonotype was counted many times. This chain connects TRBV19 to TRBJ2-5, with D possibly being TRBD1 (5 bases). V lost 5 bases, J lost 4 bases, and 14 bases lay in between. The CDR3 runs 14 residues. Germline V gene sequence: CDR1 LNHDA, CDR2 SQIVND (reference sequence). The DNA of the CDR3 is TGTGCCAGTAGTTGTCAGGGCGTAGCAGAGACCCAGTACTTC. Translation: CASSCQGVAETQYF.

About this clonotype: One end of the junction varies from germline; a read error may be responsible. The V and J genes are TRBV6-5 and TRBJ1-1; D gene ambiguous. CDR3 length: 14 residues. CDR1 is MNHEY and CDR2 is SVGAGI in the germline V gene. CDR3 amino acids: CAGSQGYPNTEAFF. DNA for the CDR3: TGTGCCGGCAGTCAAGGTTACCCGAACACTGAAGCTTTCTTT.

The rearrangement links TRBV20-1 to TRBJ1-6, with D possibly matching TRBD1 (6 bases). Trimming pared 0 bases from V and 10 bases from J, leaving 16 bases between. In germline, CDR1 is DFQATT, CDR2 SNEGSKA (reference sequence). This CDR3 has 15 residues. CDR3 DNA sequence: TGCAGTGCTAGAGAGATCATTCGGGACAACTCACCCCTCCACTTT. Its protein is CSAREIIRDNSPLHF.

This clonotype showed up many times. The chain links TRBV6-6 to TRBJ1-2, with D maybe TRBD1 (5 bases). With 2 bases removed from V and 3 bases from J, the gap between germline ends came to 13 bases. CDR3 size: 15 residues. Germline V CDR1 and CDR2: MNHNY, SVGAGI (reference sequence). CDR3: CASSYGGSSDYGYTF. DNA of the CDR3: TGTGCCAGCAGTTACGGGGGGAGTTCGGACTATGGCTACACCTTC.

This clonotype was counted many times. The rearrangement uses TRBV7-2 and TRBJ1-1; no reliable D call. The CDR3 covers 13 residues. V was pared by 5 bases and J by 7 bases, with 14 bases between. The germline CDR1 and CDR2 sequences are SGHTA and FQGNSA. This chain's CDR3 is CASSTGRRGEAFF. The CDR3 nucleotides are TGTGCCAGCAGCACGGGCAGGCGGGGTGAAGCTTTCTTT.

This sequence joins TRBV7-9 and TRBJ2-7; D perhaps matches TRBD1 (6 bases). Germline V gene sequence: CDR1 SEHNR, CDR2 FQNEAQ (reference sequence). V was cut by 9 bases and J by 5 bases, with 23 bases left in between. This CDR3 has 15 residues. For the CDR3, the DNA is TGTGCCAGTGAGACCGACAGGCCGGGCATCCACGAGCAGTACTTC. This sequence encodes CASETDRPGIHEQYF.

Remarks on this clonotype: This may arise from a read error, as a much more abundant clone is one base away. The chain joins TRBV10-3 to TRBJ1-1; D might be TRBD1 (5 bases). The CDR3 extends over 13 amino acids. V was trimmed by 6 bases and J by 0 bases, leaving 8 bases between them. Per germline, CDR1 ENHRY and CDR2 SYGVKD. The CDR3 spells CAIRGGMNTEAFF. The CDR3 coding sequence is TGTGCCATCAGGGGGGGGATGAACACTGAAGCTTTCTTT.

Comment on this clonotype: A junction end diverges from the germline sequence, so it may reflect a read error. The chain is built from TRBV9 and TRBJ1-3; D is uncertain. Germline V gene lookup returns CDR1 SGDLS and CDR2 YYNGEE. The CDR3 sequence is 17 residues long. Written as DNA, the CDR3 is TGTGCCGGCAGCGTATTCTGGGAGACTAACTCTGGAAACACCATATATTTT. It yields the protein CAGSVFWETNSGNTIYF. Looking up the rest from reference TRBV9 and TRBJ1-3 gives the full variable domain: DSGVTQTPKHLITATGQRVTLRCSPRSGDLSVYWYQQSLDQGLQFLIQYYNGEERAKGNILERFSAQQFPDLHSELNLSSLELGDSALYFCAGSVFWETNSGNTIYFGEGSWLTVV.

The chain combines TRBV2 with TRBJ2-5; possibly TRBD2 for D (6 bases). Trimming pared 8 bases from V and 5 bases from J, leaving 12 bases between. Germline V gene lookup returns CDR1 SNHLY and CDR2 FYNNEI. The CDR3 contains 12 residues. This CDR3 reads CASGPAGETQYF. CDR3 sequence (DNA): TGTGCCAGCGGTCCTGCGGGGGAGACCCAGTACTTC.

In its sample, this clonotype was seen many times. The rearrangement uses TRBV7-3 and TRBJ1-3; D unclear. Germline CDR1 SGHTA, CDR2 FQGTGA. The germline V and J ends were trimmed by 1 base and 2 bases, with 3 bases remaining between them. CDR3 size: 13 residues. The CDR3 DNA follows: TGTGCCAGCAGCTTAAATGCTGGAAACACCATATATTTT. Encoded protein: CASSLNAGNTIYF.

This clonotype was seen only a few times. The V call is TRBV4-1, the J call TRBJ1-5; unclear D gene. Germline loops: CDR1 MGHRA, CDR2 YSYEKL. Trimming removed 0 bases from V and 3 bases from J, with 9 bases in between. This CDR3 spans 15 amino acids. DNA of the CDR3: TGCGCCAGCAGCCAAGACTCCAGACCCAATCAGCCCCAGCATTTT. It specifies CASSQDSRPNQPQHF.

The V call is TRBV10-3, the J call TRBJ2-2; a possible D gene is TRBD2 (5 bases). The ends were cut back, 2 bases at V and 1 base at J, with 5 bases in the middle. The CDR3 is made up of 14 amino acids. Germline assignment: CDR1 ENHRY and CDR2 SYGVKD. CDR3 nucleotide sequence: TGTGCCATCAGTGAGGGACTGAACACCGGGGAGCTGTTTTTT. Its protein is CAISEGLNTGELFF.

Worth noting for this clonotype: Relative to the germline gene, one junction end is altered; a read error may explain this. The chain recombines TRBV6-5 with TRBJ2-2; D uncertain. This CDR3 is 16 amino acids long. Germline V lookup: CDR1 MNHEY, CDR2 SVGAGI. The CDR3 coding sequence is TGTACCAGCACCCACACGGCATTTCTCGACACCGGGGAGCTGTTTTTT. As protein: CTSTHTAFLDTGELFF.

The chain has TRBV19 and TRBJ2-7, with D unresolved. V shed 2 bases and J shed 0 bases, with 8 bases lying between them. The CDR3 is made up of 14 amino acids. The germline V gene encodes CDR1 LNHDA and CDR2 SQIVND (reference sequence). Here the CDR3 DNA reads TGTGCCAGTAGTATAATGGCTACCTCCTACGAGCAGTACTTC. This encodes CASSIMATSYEQYF.